This TCR beta chain was recovered during a study of T cells and copy number aberrations in small-cell lung cancer. Study results and limitations: The tissue was entirely formalin-fixed and paraffin-embedded, which is known to produce sequencing artifacts. Due to few samples, these findings require validation.

Germline V gene lookup returns CDR1 LNHDA and CDR2 SQIVND (reference sequence). The CDR3 consists of 14 residues. On this clone: Its antigen is still unknown. Its ends do not fully match the called genes, so a read error is possible.

The repertoire was sequenced with immunoSEQ multiplex PCR; TCRdb's copy has only in-frame clones and lacks some. The sample holds thousands of clones, approximately 85% seen once. No donor received chemotherapy or radiotherapy before surgery, nor immunotherapy before or after it. Adjacent normal lung was taken at least 2 cm from tumor. The chain couples TRBV19 to TRBJ1-5, with TRBD1 as a possible D gene (6 bases). This receptor was taken from a woman between 45 and 65 years old with small cell lung cancer. The specimen was normal tissue next to the tumor. The CDR3 here is CASSRGDSNQPQHF. CDR3 DNA: TGTGCCAGCAGTAGGGGGGATAGCAATCAGCCCCAGCATTTT.